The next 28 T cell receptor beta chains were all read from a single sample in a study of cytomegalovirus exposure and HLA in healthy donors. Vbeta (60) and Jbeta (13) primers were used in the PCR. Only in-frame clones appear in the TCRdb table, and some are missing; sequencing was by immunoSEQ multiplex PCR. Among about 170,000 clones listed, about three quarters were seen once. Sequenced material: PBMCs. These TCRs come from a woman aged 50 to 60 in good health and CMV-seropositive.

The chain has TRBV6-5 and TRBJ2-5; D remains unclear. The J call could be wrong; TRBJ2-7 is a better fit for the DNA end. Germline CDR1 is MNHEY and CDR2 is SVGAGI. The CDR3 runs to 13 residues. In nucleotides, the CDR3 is TGTGCCAGCAGTTATAGCTACTCCTACGAGCAGTACTTC. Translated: CASSYSYSYEQYF.

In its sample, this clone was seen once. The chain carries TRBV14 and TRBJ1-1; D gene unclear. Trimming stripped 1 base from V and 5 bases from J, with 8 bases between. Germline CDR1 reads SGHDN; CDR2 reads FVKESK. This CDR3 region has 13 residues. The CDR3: CASSQGGWTEAFF. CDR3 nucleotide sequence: TGTGCCAGCAGCCAAGGAGGGTGGACTGAAGCTTTCTTT.

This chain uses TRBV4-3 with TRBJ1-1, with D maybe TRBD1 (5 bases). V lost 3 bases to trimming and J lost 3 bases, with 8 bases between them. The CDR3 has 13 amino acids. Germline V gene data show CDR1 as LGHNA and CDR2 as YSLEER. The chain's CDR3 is CASSQPGYTEAFF. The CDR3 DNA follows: TGCGCCAGCAGCCAGCCAGGGTACACTGAAGCTTTCTTT.

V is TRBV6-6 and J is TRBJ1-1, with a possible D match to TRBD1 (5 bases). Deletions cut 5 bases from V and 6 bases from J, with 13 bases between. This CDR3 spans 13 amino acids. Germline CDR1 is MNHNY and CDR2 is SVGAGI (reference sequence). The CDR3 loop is CASSPPGGAEAFF. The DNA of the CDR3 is TGTGCCAGCAGTCCGCCGGGGGGGGCTGAAGCTTTCTTT.

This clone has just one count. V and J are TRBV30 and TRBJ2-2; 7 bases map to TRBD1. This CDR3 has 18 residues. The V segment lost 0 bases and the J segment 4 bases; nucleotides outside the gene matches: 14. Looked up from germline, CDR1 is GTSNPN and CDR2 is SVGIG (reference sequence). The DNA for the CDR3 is TGTGCCTGGAGTGTTTGGACAGGCCCCGTGGCCCCCACCGGGGAGCTGTTTTTT. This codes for CAWSVWTGPVAPTGELFF.

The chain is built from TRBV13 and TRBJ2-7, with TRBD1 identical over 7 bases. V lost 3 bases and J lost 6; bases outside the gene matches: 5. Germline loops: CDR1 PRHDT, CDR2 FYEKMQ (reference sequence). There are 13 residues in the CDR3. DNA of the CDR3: TGTGCCAGCAGCTTGGACAGGAACAGCGAGCAGTACTTC. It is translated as CASSLDRNSEQYF.

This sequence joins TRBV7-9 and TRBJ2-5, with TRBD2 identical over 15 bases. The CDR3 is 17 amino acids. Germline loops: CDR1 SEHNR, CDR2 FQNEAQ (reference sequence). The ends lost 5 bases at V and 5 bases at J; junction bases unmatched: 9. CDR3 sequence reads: CASSPGTSGGTWETQYF. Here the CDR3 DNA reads TGTGCCAGCAGCCCAGGGACTAGCGGGGGGACTTGGGAGACCCAGTACTTC.

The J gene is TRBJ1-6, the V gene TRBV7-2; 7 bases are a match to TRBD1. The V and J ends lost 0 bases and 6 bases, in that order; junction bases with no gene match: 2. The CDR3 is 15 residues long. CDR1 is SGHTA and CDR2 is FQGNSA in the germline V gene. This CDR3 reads CASSLATGINSPLHF. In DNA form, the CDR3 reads TGTGCCAGCAGCTTAGCGACAGGGATTAATTCACCCCTCCACTTT.

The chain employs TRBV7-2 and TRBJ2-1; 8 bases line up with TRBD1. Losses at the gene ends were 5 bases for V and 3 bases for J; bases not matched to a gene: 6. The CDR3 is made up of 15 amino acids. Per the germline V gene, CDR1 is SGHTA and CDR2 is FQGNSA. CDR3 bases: TGTGCCAGCAGCCTAGGACAGGGACTCTACAATGAGCAGTTCTTC. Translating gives CASSLGQGLYNEQFF. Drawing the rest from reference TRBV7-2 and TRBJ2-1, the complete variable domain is GAGVSQSPSNKVTEKGKDVELRCDPISGHTALYWYRQSLGQGLEFLIYFQGNSAPDKSGLPSDRFSAERTGGSVSTLTIQRTQQEDSAVYLCASSLGQGLYNEQFFGPGTRLTVL.

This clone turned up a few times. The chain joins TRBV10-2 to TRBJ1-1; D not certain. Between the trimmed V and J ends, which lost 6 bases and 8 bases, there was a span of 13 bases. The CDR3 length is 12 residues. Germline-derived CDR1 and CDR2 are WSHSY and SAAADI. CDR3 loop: CASRVNSAEAFF. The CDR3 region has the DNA TGCGCCAGCAGAGTCAACAGTGCAGAAGCTTTCTTT.

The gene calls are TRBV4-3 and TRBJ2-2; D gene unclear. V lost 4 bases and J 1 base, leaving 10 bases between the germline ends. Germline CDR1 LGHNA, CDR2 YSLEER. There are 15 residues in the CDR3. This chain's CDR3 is CASSRKLQNTGELFF. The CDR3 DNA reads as TGCGCCAGCAGCCGCAAATTACAGAACACCGGGGAGCTGTTTTTT.

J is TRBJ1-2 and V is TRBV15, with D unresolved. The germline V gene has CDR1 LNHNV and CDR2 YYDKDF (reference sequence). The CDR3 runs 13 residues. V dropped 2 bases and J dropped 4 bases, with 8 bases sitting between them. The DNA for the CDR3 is TGTGCCACCAGCAGATCGGAGCTCTATGGCTACACCTTC. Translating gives CATSRSELYGYTF.

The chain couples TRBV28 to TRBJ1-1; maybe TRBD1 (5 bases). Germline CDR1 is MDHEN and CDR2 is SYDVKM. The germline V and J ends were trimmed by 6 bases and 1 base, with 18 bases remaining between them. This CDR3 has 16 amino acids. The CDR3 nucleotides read TGTGCCAGCAGCCAAGCGGGGGGTGGGGCGAACACTGAAGCTTTCTTT. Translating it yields CASSQAGGGANTEAFF. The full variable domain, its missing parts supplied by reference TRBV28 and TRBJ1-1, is DVKVTQSSRYLVKRTGEKVFLECVQDMDHENMFWYRQDPGLGLRLIYFSYDVKMKEKGDIPEGYSVSREKKERFSLILESASTNQTSMYLCASSQAGGGANTEAFFGQGTRLTVV.

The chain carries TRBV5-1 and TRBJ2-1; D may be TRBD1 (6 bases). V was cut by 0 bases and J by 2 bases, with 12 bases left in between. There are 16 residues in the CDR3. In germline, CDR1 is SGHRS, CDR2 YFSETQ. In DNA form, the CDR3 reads TGCGCCAGCAGCTTGGATCGGACAGTCGCCTACAATGAGCAGTTCTTC. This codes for CASSLDRTVAYNEQFF.

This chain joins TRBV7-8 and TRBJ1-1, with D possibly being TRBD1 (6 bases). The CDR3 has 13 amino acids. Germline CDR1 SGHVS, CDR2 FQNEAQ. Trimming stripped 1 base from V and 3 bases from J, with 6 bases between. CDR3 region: CASSLDRDTEAFF. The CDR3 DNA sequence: TGTGCCAGCAGCTTAGACAGGGACACTGAAGCTTTCTTT.

The CDR3 here is CASPPGGMAEAFF. The DNA for the CDR3 is TGTGCCAGCCCCCCTGGAGGGATGGCTGAAGCTTTCTTT. This chain uses TRBV9 with TRBJ1-1; no clear D. There are 13 residues in the CDR3. Between the trimmed V and J ends, which lost 7 bases and 6 bases, there was a span of 16 bases. Germline V lookup: CDR1 SGDLS, CDR2 YYNGEE.

CDR3 DNA: TGCGCCAGCAGCTCGACGCCCCTGTACCCAGGGGGCACTGAAGCTTTCTTT. This gives the protein CASSSTPLYPGGTEAFF. This chain links TRBV5-1 with TRBJ1-1; TRBD1 matches 7 bases. Germline CDR1 SGHRS, CDR2 YFSETQ. V shed 3 bases, J shed 4 bases, and the junction held 15 bases outside the gene matches. The CDR3 runs 17 residues. Together with reference TRBV5-1 and TRBJ1-1, the CDR3 gives the full variable domain: KAGVTQTPRYLIKTRGQQVTLSCSPISGHRSVSWYQQTPGQGLQFLFEYFSETQRNKGNFPGRFSGRQFSNSRSEMNVSTLELGDSALYLCASSSTPLYPGGTEAFFGQGTRLTVV.

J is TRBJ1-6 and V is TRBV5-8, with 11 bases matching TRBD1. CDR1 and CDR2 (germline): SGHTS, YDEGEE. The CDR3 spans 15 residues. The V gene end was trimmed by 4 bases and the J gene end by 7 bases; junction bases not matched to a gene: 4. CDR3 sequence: CASSPRTGGNSPLHF. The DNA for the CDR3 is TGTGCCAGCAGCCCCCGGACAGGGGGCAATTCACCCCTCCACTTT.

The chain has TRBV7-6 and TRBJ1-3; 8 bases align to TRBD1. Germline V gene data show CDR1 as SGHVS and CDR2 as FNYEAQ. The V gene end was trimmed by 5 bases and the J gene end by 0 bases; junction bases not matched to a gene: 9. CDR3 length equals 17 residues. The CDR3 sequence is CASSVSRQGSSGNTIYF. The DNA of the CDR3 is TGTGCCAGCAGCGTAAGTCGACAGGGGAGCTCTGGAAACACCATATATTTT.

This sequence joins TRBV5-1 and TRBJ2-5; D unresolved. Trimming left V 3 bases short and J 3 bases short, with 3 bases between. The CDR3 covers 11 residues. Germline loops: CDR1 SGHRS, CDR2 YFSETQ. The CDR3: CASSYKETQYF. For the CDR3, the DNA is TGCGCCAGCAGCTACAAAGAGACCCAGTACTTC.

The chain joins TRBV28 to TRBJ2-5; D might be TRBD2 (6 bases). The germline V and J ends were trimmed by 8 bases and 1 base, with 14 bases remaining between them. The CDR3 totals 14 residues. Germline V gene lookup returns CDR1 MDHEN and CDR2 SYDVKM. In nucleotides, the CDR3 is TGTGCCAGCGCCCGTAGCGGCTCCCAAGAGACCCAGTACTTC. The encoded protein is CASARSGSQETQYF.

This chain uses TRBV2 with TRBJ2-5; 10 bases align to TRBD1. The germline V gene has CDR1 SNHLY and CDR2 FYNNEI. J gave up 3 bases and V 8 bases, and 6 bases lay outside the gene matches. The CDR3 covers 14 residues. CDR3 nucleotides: TGTGCCAGCGACAGGGGGCCCCAAAAAGAGACCCAGTACTTC. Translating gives CASDRGPQKETQYF.

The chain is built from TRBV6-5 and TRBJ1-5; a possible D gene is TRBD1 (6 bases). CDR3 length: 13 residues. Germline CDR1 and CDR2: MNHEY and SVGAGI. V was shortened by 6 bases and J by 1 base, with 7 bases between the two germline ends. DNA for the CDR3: TGTGCCAGCAGAAGGGGGAGCAATCAGCCCCAGCATTTT. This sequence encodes CASRRGSNQPQHF.

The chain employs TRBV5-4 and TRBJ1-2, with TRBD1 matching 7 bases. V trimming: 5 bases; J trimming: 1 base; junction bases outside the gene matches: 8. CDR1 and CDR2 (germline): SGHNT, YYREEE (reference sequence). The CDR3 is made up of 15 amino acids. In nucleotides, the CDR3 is TGTGCCAGCAGTACGACTCAGGGGGGTAACTATGGCTACACCTTC. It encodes CASSTTQGGNYGYTF.

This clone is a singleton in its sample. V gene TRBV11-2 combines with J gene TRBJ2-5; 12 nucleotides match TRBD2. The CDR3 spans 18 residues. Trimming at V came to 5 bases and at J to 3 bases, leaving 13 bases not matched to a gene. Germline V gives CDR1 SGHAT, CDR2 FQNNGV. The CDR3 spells CASSLGFLASGGEETQYF. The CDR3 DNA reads TGTGCCAGCAGCCTAGGTTTCTTAGCTAGCGGGGGGGAAGAGACCCAGTACTTC.

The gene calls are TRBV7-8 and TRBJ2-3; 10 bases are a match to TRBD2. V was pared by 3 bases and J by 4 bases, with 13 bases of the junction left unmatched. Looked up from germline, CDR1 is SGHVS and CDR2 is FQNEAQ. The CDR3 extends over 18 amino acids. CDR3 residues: CASSFTPSGGVLADTQYF. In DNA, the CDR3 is TGTGCCAGCAGCTTCACTCCCAGCGGGGGGGTTCTCGCAGATACGCAGTATTTT.

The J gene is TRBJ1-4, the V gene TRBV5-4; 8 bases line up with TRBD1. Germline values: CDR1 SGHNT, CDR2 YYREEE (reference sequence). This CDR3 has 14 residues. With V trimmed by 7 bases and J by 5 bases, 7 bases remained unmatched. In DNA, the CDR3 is TGTGCCAGCTCCAGTCGGGACAGGAATGAAAAACTGTTTTTT. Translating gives CASSSRDRNEKLFF.

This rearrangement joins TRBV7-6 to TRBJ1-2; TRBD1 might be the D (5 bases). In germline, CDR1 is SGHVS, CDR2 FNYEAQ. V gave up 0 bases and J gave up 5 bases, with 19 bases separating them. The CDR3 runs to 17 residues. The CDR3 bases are TGTGCCAGCAGCTTAGCGGTTGCGGACAACTCCCTTTATGGCTACACCTTC. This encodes CASSLAVADNSLYGYTF.